Listed here is a single T cell receptor (beta chain). The sample belongs to a study of shared clonotypes between healthy human individuals. The assay was run at deep level. Across several immunoSEQ plates, the genomic DNA of each subset was split evenly. Authors' processing steps: From ImmunoSEQ came sequences covering only the junction and carrying no quality scores, so filtering differed. This table comes from immunoSEQ multiplex PCR, and its TCRdb copy is limited to in-frame clones, with some not included. The V and J calls and the clone size are those of that table, but D and trimming were determined from the DNA. Of approximately 510,000 clones listed, 79% are singletons. The CDR3 length is 13 residues. V was trimmed by 0 bases and J by 6 bases, leaving 9 bases between them. Germline CDR1 and CDR2: MNHEY and SVGAGI. All of the donors resided in Nashville, Tennessee, and each was a Caucasian adult.

This TCR was recovered from a woman aged 40 to 50 in good health. Some clones in this sample may be carry-over from other donors' samples. Sequencing used PBMCs. This chain uses TRBV6-5 with TRBJ2-7; weak D call: TRBD1 (5 bases). CDR3 loop: CASSYSRVGEQYF. In DNA, the CDR3 is TGTGCCAGCAGTTACTCCAGGGTTGGCGAGCAGTACTTC.